The following is a T cell receptor (beta chain) sequence with its context. The entry originates in a study of blood T cell repertoires in COVID-19. Overall study: Spain, Italy and the United States supplied samples that represented acute and convalescent COVID-19. PBMCs, B-cell-depleted T cells, or T cells provided the cDNA or gDNA that made up the material.

In the original workflow: Amplification from reference gene primers served as the basis for estimated nucleated cell counts. Some clones are missing from TCRdb's copy, which holds only in-frame ones; the method was immunoSEQ multiplex PCR. The D gene and trimming were derived from the DNA, and the V and J assignments and clone size from that table. The data hold approximately 150,000 clones, with roughly 90% observed a single time. The CDR3 covers 15 residues. Germline CDR1 reads MDHEN; CDR2 reads SYDVKM. The V end was cut by 1 base, the J end by 0 bases, with 9 bases between. This rearrangement joins TRBV28 to TRBJ2-5; perhaps TRBD2 as D (5 bases). The TCR was taken from a man in his fifties with active or convalescent COVID-19. What was sequenced was peripheral blood. The CDR3 DNA sequence: TGTGCCAGCAGTTTATCCGTCGGGAACCAAGAGACCCAGTACTTC. This codes for CASSLSVGNQETQYF.